This TCR beta chain stems from a study of response to subunit inactivated influenza vaccine. Study-level results: Authors suggested few new T cells are recruited by each seasonal influenza vaccination.

Comment on this clonotype: Antigen: not known.

TCRdb processed the RT-PCR reads anew with MiXCR; each CDR3 protein has one entry. The table records about 650,000 distinct CDR3 sequences, around 16% of them present only once. The CDR3 spans 16 residues. The V end was cut by 2 bases, the J end by 0 bases, with 12 bases between. Germline loops: CDR1 SGHDT, CDR2 YYEEEE. The chain carries TRBV5-6 and TRBJ2-1; no clear D. The material sequenced was PBMCs from blood, taken about 11 days after vaccination. The TCR originated in a man aged 45 to 65 who received an inactivated influenza vaccine. This CDR3 is CASSFGFPSSYNEQFF. Here the CDR3 DNA reads TGTGCCAGCAGCTTTGGGTTTCCAAGCTCCTACAATGAGCAGTTCTTC.